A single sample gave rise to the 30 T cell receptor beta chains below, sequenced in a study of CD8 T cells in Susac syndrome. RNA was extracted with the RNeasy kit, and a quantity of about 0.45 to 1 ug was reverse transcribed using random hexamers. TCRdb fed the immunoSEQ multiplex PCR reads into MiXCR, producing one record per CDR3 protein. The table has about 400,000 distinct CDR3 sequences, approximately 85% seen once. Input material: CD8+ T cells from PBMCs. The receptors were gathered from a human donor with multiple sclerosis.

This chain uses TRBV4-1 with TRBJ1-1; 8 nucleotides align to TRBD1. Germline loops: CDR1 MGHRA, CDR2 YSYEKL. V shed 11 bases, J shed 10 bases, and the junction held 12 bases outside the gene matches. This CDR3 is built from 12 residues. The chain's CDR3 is CACTDRGGSAFF. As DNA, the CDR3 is TGCGCCTGCACCGACAGGGGCGGTTCAGCTTTCTTT.

The CDR3 nucleotides read TGTGCCAGCAGTTTATCGGTGGGAGAGGTATACGAGCAGTACTTC. The encoded protein is CASSLSVGEVYEQYF. The chain has TRBV28 and TRBJ2-7; a weak D match, TRBD2 (5 bases). V lost 1 base and J 4 bases, leaving 14 bases between the germline ends. Germline V gives CDR1 MDHEN, CDR2 SYDVKM. This CDR3 has 15 residues.

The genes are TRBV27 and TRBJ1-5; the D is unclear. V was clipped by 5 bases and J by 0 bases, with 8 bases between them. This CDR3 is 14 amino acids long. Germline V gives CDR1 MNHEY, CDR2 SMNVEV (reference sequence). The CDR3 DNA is TGTGCCAGCAGTACCTTGGATAGCAATCAGCCCCAGCATTTT. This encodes CASSTLDSNQPQHF.

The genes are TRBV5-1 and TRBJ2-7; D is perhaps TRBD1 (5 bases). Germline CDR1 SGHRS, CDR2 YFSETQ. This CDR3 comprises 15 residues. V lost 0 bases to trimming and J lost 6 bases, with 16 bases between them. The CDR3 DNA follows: TGCGCCAGCAGCTTGGATGACAGTATCGTCGCCGAGCAGTACTTC. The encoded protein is CASSLDDSIVAEQYF.

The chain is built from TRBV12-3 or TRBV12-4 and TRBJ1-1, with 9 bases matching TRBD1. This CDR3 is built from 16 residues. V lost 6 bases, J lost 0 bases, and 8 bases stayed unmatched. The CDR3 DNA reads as TGTGCCAGCAGGGACTCAGACAGGGGGATGAACACTGAAGCTTTCTTT. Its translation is CASRDSDRGMNTEAFF.

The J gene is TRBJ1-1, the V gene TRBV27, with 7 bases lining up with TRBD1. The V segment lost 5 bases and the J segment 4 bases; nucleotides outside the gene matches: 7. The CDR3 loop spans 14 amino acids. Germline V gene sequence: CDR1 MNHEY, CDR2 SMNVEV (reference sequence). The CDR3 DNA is TGTGCCAGCAGTCAGACAGGGCAGAGCACTGAAGCTTTCTTT. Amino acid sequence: CASSQTGQSTEAFF.

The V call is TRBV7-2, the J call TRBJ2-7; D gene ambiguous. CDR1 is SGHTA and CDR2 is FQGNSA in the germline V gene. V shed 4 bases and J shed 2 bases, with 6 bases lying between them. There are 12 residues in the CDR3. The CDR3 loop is CASSSTAYEQYF. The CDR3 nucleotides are TGTGCCAGCAGCTCGACGGCCTACGAGCAGTACTTC.

The CDR3 protein is CASSQGLFSAGVNTEAFF. The DNA for the CDR3 is TGTGCCAGCAGCCAAGGGTTATTCTCCGCAGGGGTGAACACTGAAGCTTTCTTT. The rearrangement links TRBV3-1 to TRBJ1-1; tentatively, D is TRBD1 (6 bases). Germline CDR1 reads LGHDT; CDR2 reads YNNKEL (reference sequence). With 1 base removed from V and 0 bases from J, the gap between germline ends came to 18 bases. The CDR3 runs to 18 residues.

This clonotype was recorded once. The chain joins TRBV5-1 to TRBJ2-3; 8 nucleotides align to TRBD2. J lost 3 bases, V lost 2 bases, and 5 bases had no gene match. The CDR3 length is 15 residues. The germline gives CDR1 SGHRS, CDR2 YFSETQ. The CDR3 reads CASSFSGVRTDTQYF. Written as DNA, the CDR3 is TGCGCCAGCAGCTTTAGCGGGGTCAGGACAGATACGCAGTATTTT.

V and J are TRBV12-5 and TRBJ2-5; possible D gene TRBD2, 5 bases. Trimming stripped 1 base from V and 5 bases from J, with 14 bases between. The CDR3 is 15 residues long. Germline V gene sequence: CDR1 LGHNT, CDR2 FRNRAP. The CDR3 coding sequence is TGTGCTAGTGGTTTGGACGCCGAGGGTCCGGAGACCCAGTACTTC. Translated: CASGLDAEGPETQYF.

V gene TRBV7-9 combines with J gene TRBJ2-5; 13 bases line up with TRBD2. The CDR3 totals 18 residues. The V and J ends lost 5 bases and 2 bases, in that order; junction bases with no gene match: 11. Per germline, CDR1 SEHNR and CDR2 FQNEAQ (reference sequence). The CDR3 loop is CASSDEGTSGDLQETQYF. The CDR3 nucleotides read TGTGCCAGCAGCGACGAGGGGACTAGCGGGGACCTTCAAGAGACCCAGTACTTC.

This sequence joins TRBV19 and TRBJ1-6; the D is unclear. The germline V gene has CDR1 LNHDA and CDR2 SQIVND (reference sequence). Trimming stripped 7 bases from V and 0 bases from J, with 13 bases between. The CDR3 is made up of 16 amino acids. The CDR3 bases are TGTGCCAGTAAACAAAGTCCGAGCTCCTATAATTCACCCCTCCACTTT. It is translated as CASKQSPSSYNSPLHF.

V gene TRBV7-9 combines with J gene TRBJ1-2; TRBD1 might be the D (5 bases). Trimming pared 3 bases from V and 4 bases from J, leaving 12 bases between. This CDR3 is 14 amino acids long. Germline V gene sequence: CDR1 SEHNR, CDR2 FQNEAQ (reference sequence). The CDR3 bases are TGTGCCAGCAGCTTGTCATGGGGCACCTATGGCTACACCTTC. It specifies CASSLSWGTYGYTF.

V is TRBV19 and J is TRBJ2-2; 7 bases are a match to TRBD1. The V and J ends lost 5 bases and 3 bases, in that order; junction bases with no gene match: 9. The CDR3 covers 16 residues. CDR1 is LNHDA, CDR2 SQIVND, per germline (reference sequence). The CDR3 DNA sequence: TGTGCCAGTAGTGAAACAGGGGTAGTTGACACCGGGGAGCTGTTTTTT. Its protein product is CASSETGVVDTGELFF.

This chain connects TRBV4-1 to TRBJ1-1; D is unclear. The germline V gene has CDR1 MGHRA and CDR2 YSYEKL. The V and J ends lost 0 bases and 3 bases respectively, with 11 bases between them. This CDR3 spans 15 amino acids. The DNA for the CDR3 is TGCGCCAGCAGCCAAGATCCCACGATGTACACTGAAGCTTTCTTT. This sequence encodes CASSQDPTMYTEAFF.

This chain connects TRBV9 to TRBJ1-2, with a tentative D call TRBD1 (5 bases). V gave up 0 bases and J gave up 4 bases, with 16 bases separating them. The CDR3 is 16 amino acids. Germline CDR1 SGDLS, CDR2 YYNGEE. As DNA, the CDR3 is TGTGCCAGCAGCGTAGAGGGGAGCAGAGTGGTCTATGGCTACACCTTC. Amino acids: CASSVEGSRVVYGYTF.

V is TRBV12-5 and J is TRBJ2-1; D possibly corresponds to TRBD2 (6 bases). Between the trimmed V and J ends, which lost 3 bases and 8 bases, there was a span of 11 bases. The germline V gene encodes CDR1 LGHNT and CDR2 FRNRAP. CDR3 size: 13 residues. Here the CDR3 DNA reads TGTGCTAGTGGTTTACCCCCTAGCGATGAGCAGTTCTTC. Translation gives CASGLPPSDEQFF.

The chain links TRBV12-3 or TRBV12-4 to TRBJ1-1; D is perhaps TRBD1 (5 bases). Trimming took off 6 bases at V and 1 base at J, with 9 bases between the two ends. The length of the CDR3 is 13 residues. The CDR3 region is CASRITGNTEAFF. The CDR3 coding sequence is TGTGCCAGCAGGATTACAGGGAACACTGAAGCTTTCTTT.

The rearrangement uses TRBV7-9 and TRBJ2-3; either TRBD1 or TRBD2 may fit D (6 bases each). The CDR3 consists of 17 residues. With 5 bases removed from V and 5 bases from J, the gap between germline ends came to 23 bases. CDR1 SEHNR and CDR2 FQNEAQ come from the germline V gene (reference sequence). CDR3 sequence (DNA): TGTGCCAGCAGCCGGTTTACCGGGACATTGGAGGGAGATACGCAGTATTTT. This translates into CASSRFTGTLEGDTQYF.

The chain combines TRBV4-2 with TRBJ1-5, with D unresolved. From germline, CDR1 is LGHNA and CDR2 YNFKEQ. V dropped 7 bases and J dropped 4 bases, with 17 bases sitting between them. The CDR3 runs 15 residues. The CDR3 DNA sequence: TGTGCCAGCACCGACGAGGACGGAGCAAATCAGCCCCAGCATTTT. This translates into CASTDEDGANQPQHF.

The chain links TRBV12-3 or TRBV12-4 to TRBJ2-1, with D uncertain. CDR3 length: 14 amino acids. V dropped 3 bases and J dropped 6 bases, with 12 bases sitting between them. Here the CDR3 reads CASSFLGPRNEQFF. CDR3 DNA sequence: TGTGCCAGCAGTTTTCTAGGGCCCCGCAATGAGCAGTTCTTC.

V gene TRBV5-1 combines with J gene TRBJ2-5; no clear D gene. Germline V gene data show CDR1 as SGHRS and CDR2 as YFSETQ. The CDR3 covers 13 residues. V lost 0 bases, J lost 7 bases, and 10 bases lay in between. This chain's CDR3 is CASSLGSVPTQYF. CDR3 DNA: TGCGCCAGCAGCTTGGGTAGTGTGCCGACCCAGTACTTC.

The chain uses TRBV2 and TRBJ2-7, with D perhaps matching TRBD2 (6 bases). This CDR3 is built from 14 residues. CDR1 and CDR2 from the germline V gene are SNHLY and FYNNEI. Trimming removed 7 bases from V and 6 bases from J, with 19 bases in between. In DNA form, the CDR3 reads TGTGCCAGCATAGCCACCCTGGGGGGTGGCGAGCAGTACTTC. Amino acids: CASIATLGGGEQYF.

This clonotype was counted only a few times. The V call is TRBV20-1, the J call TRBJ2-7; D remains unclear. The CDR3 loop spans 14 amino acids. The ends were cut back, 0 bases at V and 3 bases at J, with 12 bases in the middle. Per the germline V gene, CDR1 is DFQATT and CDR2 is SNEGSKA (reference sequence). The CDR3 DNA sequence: TGCAGTGCTAGAGATGGAGTCAGGCACTACGAGCAGTACTTC. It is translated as CSARDGVRHYEQYF.

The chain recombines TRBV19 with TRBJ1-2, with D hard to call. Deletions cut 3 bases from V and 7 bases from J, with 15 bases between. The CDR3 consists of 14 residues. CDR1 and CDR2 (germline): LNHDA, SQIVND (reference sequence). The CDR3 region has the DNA TGTGCCAGTAGTATTGGTATGTCCGGGCCTGGCTACACCTTC. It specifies CASSIGMSGPGYTF.

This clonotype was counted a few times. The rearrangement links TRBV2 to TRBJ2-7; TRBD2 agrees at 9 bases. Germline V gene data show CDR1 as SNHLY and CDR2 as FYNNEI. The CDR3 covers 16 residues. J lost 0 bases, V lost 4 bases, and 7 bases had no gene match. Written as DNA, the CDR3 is TGTGCCAGCAGTGGATCTAGCGGGACCAGCTCCTACGAGCAGTACTTC. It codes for CASSGSSGTSSYEQYF. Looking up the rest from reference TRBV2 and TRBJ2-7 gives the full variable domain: EPEVTQTPSHQVTQMGQEVILRCVPISNHLYFYWYRQILGQKVEFLVSFYNNEISEKSEIFDDQFSVERPDGSNFTLKIRSTKLEDSAMYFCASSGSSGTSSYEQYFGPGTRLTVT.

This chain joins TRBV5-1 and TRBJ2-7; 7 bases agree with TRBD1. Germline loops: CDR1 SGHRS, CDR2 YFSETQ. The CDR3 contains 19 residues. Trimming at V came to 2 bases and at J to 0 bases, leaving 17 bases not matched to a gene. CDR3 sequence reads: CASSLFSSRQGPLSYEQYF. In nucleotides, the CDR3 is TGCGCCAGCAGCTTATTCTCGAGTCGACAGGGACCCCTCTCCTACGAGCAGTACTTC.

In DNA, the CDR3 is TGTGCCATCAGTAATCCGGGACAAGAAGAGACCCAGTACTTC. It is translated as CAISNPGQEETQYF. V is TRBV10-3 and J is TRBJ2-5, with D possibly TRBD1 on 6 matching bases. The CDR3 contains 14 residues. V was clipped by 5 bases and J by 3 bases, with 13 bases between them. Per the germline V gene, CDR1 is ENHRY and CDR2 is SYGVKD.

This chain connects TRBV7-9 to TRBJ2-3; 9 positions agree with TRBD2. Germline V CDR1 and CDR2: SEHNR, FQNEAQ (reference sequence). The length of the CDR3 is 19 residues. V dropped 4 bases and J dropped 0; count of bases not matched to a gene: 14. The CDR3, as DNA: TGTGCCAGCAGCTCCACCATTCCGGGACTAGCCTCTAGCACAGATACGCAGTATTTT. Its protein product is CASSSTIPGLASSTDTQYF. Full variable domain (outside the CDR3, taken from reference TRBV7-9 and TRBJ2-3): DTGVSQNPRHKITKRGQNVTFRCDPISEHNRLYWYRQTLGQGPEFLTYFQNEAQLEKSRLLSDRFSAERPKGSFSTLEIQRTEQGDSAMYLCASSSTIPGLASSTDTQYFGPGTRLTVL.

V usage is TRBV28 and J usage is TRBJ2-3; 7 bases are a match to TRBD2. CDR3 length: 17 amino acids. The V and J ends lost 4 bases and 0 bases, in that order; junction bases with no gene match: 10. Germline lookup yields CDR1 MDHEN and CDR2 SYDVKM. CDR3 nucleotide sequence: TGTGCCAGCAGTTCAACCCCCATGCGGGAGAGCACAGATACGCAGTATTTT. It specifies CASSSTPMRESTDTQYF.